Reported below is one T cell receptor beta chain. These data originate in a study of blood T cell repertoires in COVID-19. Study overall: Sites in the United States, Italy and Spain provided acute and convalescent COVID-19 samples. T cells, B-cell-depleted T cells, or PBMCs supplied cDNA or gDNA.

As originally analysed: Amplification with reference gene primers provided the estimates of nucleated cell counts. Repertoires were generated with immunoSEQ multiplex PCR, while TCRdb's copy carries only in-frame clones and drops some. For V, J and clone size, that table is used; D and trimming come from the DNA. Among about 35,000 clones listed, approximately 78% were seen once. The material sequenced was peripheral blood. The receptor was isolated from a man aged 55 to 70 in a cohort sampled during active COVID-19.

CDR3 DNA: TGTGCCAGCAGCCAAGTGGAACTAGTCACCGGGGAGCTGTTTTTT. This codes for CASSQVELVTGELFF. This chain links TRBV4-2 with TRBJ2-2; a weak D match, TRBD2 (5 bases). V was shortened by 1 base and J by 4 bases, with 10 bases between the two germline ends. CDR3 length equals 15 residues. Germline-derived CDR1 and CDR2 are LGHNA and YNFKEQ.